Presented here are 22 T cell receptor beta chains from one specimen sequenced in a study of blood T cell repertoires in COVID-19. Produced via immunoSEQ multiplex PCR; TCRdb's table is partial and in-frame only. The repertoire holds approximately 170,000 clones, with more than 80% as singletons. The sequencing input was peripheral blood. These receptors originate from a human donor in a cohort sampled during active COVID-19.

The chain has TRBV6-6 and TRBJ1-4, with 11 bases lining up with TRBD1. The germline V gene has CDR1 MNHNY and CDR2 SVGAGI (reference sequence). This CDR3 is built from 17 residues. V was clipped by 5 bases and J by 0 bases; unmatched bases: 5. CDR3 sequence (DNA): TGTGCCAGCAGTCCTCGGACAGGGGGCTCAACTAATGAAAAACTGTTTTTT. It encodes CASSPRTGGSTNEKLFF.

With regard to this clone: The identical CDR3 is also encoded by other nucleotide sequences in the sample. This chain uses TRBV27 with TRBJ2-5, with D possibly being TRBD1 (6 bases). V lost 0 bases to trimming and J lost 2 bases, with 7 bases between them. The CDR3 is 14 residues long. The V gene's germline CDR1 is MNHEY and CDR2 SMNVEV (reference sequence). The CDR3 here is CASSLSRGQETQYF. The CDR3 DNA is TGTGCCAGCAGTTTATCTAGGGGGCAAGAGACCCAGTACTTC.

This chain links TRBV27 with TRBJ2-2; TRBD1 aligns across 8 bases. J lost 6 bases, V lost 6 bases, and 9 bases had no gene match. Germline CDR1 is MNHEY and CDR2 is SMNVEV (reference sequence). The CDR3 loop spans 15 amino acids. The CDR3 loop reads CASRWTGMGSGELFF. Written as DNA, the CDR3 is TGTGCCAGCAGGTGGACAGGGATGGGTTCCGGGGAGCTGTTTTTT.

The chain links TRBV6-6 to TRBJ2-5, with D possibly being TRBD2 (5 bases). The germline CDR1 and CDR2 sequences are MNHNY and SVGAGI (reference sequence). The CDR3 spans 15 residues. V lost 8 bases to trimming and J lost 3 bases, with 19 bases between them. CDR3 residues: CASHEKSAGKETQYF. The CDR3 DNA is TGTGCCAGCCACGAAAAGTCGGCCGGGAAAGAGACCCAGTACTTC.

This chain uses TRBV27 with TRBJ2-1, with TRBD2 identical over 14 bases. The CDR3 is 16 amino acids. With V trimmed by 5 bases and J by 3 bases, 3 bases remained unmatched. Per the germline V gene, CDR1 is MNHEY and CDR2 is SMNVEV (reference sequence). The CDR3 nucleotides are TGTGCCAGCAGTCCGACTAGCGGGAGGGACTACAATGAGCAGTTCTTC. Translating it yields CASSPTSGRDYNEQFF.

The V and J genes are TRBV6-2 or TRBV6-3 and TRBJ1-2, with unresolved D. The germline gives CDR1 MNHEY, CDR2 SVGEGT. The CDR3 covers 17 residues. V lost 0 bases and J lost 7, with 21 bases in between. DNA of the CDR3: TGTGCCAGCAGTTACTCGGCGGAGAAGGCCATGGTCCGTGGCTACACCTTC. Translating it yields CASSYSAEKAMVRGYTF.

This sequence joins TRBV28 and TRBJ2-7; no reliable D call. The germline gives CDR1 MDHEN, CDR2 SYDVKM. There are 10 residues in the CDR3. V gave up 2 bases and J gave up 6 bases, with 2 bases separating them. As DNA, the CDR3 is TGTGCCAGCAGTTTACGCGAGCAGTACTTC. It encodes CASSLREQYF.

This clone was seen only a few times. The chain carries TRBV6-2 or TRBV6-3 and TRBJ2-2; maybe TRBD1 (6 bases). CDR1 and CDR2 (germline): MNHEY, SVGEGT. V lost 7 bases, J lost 10 bases, and 19 bases lay in between. The CDR3 contains 14 residues. In DNA form, the CDR3 reads TGTGCCAGCACCCCCGTCACAGGGTTGGAGGAGCTGTTTTTT. Residues: CASTPVTGLEELFF.

This clone turned up a few times. The genes are TRBV18 and TRBJ2-7; 7 bases fit TRBD1. Germline CDR1 reads KGHSH; CDR2 reads LQKENI. Trimming at V came to 0 bases and at J to 4 bases, leaving 12 bases not matched to a gene. This CDR3 has 17 amino acids. This chain's CDR3 is CASSPPTGTDTMYEQYF. The CDR3 nucleotides read TGTGCCAGCTCACCACCGACCGGGACAGACACCATGTACGAGCAGTACTTC.

This clone has just one count. The V call is TRBV5-5, the J call TRBJ2-3, with 9 positions matching TRBD2. There are 20 residues in the CDR3. Germline CDR1 reads SGHKS; CDR2 reads YYEKEE (reference sequence). The V segment lost 0 bases and the J segment 4 bases; nucleotides outside the gene matches: 18. CDR3: CASSLAKPGLAKNSADTQYF. In DNA, the CDR3 is TGTGCCAGCAGCTTGGCCAAACCGGGACTAGCTAAGAATAGCGCAGATACGCAGTATTTT.

This chain connects TRBV27 to TRBJ1-5, with 7 bases lining up with TRBD1. Trimming removed 9 bases from V and 5 bases from J; junction bases left unmatched: 10. The CDR3 runs to 14 residues. The V gene's germline CDR1 is MNHEY and CDR2 SMNVEV (reference sequence). In nucleotides, the CDR3 is TGTGCCAGGTTTTCCGGGACAGAACATCAGCCCCAGCATTTT. Protein product: CARFSGTEHQPQHF.

This clone was detected only once. The V gene is TRBV9, the J gene TRBJ2-5; 10 bases align to TRBD1. V was pared by 4 bases and J by 5 bases, with 8 bases of the junction left unmatched. Germline-derived CDR1 and CDR2 are SGDLS and YYNGEE. This CDR3 comprises 15 residues. The CDR3 nucleotides are TGTGCCAGCAGCTCTCGGACAGGGGGTCGGGAGACCCAGTACTTC. It translates to CASSSRTGGRETQYF.

CDR3 bases: TGTGCCAGCAGCATGCAGGGGCCTCAGACCTTC. Translated, it gives CASSMQGPQTF. The chain combines TRBV7-9 with TRBJ1-2; a weak D match, TRBD1 (6 bases). V lost 5 bases and J 14 bases, leaving 15 bases between the germline ends. Germline CDR1 is SEHNR and CDR2 is FQNEAQ (reference sequence). CDR3 length: 11 amino acids.

This sequence joins TRBV19 and TRBJ2-3; D is undetermined. The CDR3 extends over 13 amino acids. The V end was cut by 7 bases, the J end by 7 bases, with 15 bases between. Germline loops: CDR1 LNHDA, CDR2 SQIVND (reference sequence). Written as DNA, the CDR3 is TGTGCCAGTACAACAGTCTCCAGTAATACGCAGTATTTT. Its translation is CASTTVSSNTQYF.

The CDR3 region has the DNA TGTGCCAGCAGTTTCTCGACAGGGGAGAATGGCTACACCTTC. Amino acids: CASSFSTGENGYTF. The chain joins TRBV28 to TRBJ1-2; 8 nucleotides agree with TRBD1. The CDR3 covers 14 residues. V lost 3 bases to trimming and J lost 6 bases; unmatched junction nucleotides: 6. CDR1 is MDHEN, CDR2 SYDVKM, per germline.

The CDR3 is CASSVGGQTHQPQHF. In DNA, the CDR3 is TGTGCCAGCAGCGTAGGAGGACAGACCCATCAGCCCCAGCATTTT. This rearrangement joins TRBV9 to TRBJ1-5; D is perhaps TRBD1 (6 bases). The CDR3 is 15 residues long. Germline V CDR1 and CDR2: SGDLS, YYNGEE. The germline V and J ends were trimmed by 0 bases and 5 bases, with 12 bases remaining between them.

This clone has more than one count but fewer than ten. This chain uses TRBV18 with TRBJ2-7, with 8 bases fitting TRBD1. There are 14 residues in the CDR3. Germline V gene sequence: CDR1 KGHSH, CDR2 LQKENI. V was clipped by 2 bases and J by 5 bases; unmatched bases: 5. The CDR3 DNA reads TGTGCCAGCTCACCAAACGGACAGGGCAACGAGCAGTACTTC. Its translation: CASSPNGQGNEQYF.

The genes are TRBV6-1 and TRBJ1-5; D ambiguous. Germline values: CDR1 MNHNS, CDR2 SASEGT. Trimming left V 2 bases short and J 7 bases short, with 15 bases between. The CDR3 is 15 amino acids. CDR3 sequence: CASSERLFPPQPQHF. The CDR3 bases are TGTGCCAGCAGTGAAAGACTATTCCCCCCCCAGCCCCAGCATTTT.

The rearrangement links TRBV6-6 to TRBJ2-2, with D unclear. Germline-derived CDR1 and CDR2 are MNHNY and SVGAGI (reference sequence). The germline V and J ends were trimmed by 7 bases and 4 bases, with 13 bases remaining between them. The CDR3 runs 14 residues. The DNA of the CDR3 is TGTGCCAGCACCAACGCGTGGGCCACCGGGGAGCTGTTTTTT. Amino acid sequence: CASTNAWATGELFF.

This chain connects TRBV7-8 to TRBJ1-4; possible D gene TRBD1, 5 bases. Looked up from germline, CDR1 is SGHVS and CDR2 is FQNEAQ. Trimming removed 5 bases from V and 4 bases from J, with 17 bases in between. This CDR3 region has 16 residues. Here the CDR3 DNA reads TGTGCCAGCAGCCCAGCCGCCGAGCAGGGTAATGAAAAACTGTTTTTT. Its translation is CASSPAAEQGNEKLFF.

V and J are TRBV6-5 and TRBJ2-2, with D perhaps matching TRBD2 (6 bases). This CDR3 comprises 12 residues. From germline, CDR1 is MNHEY and CDR2 SVGAGI. Trimming stripped 6 bases from V and 8 bases from J, with 10 bases between. The DNA for the CDR3 is TGTGCCAGCAGCCTGACTAGAGGGGAGCTGTTTTTT. The encoded protein is CASSLTRGELFF.

The gene calls are TRBV9 and TRBJ2-2; 9 nucleotides match TRBD2. The V gene's germline CDR1 is SGDLS and CDR2 YYNGEE. With 4 bases clipped from V and 0 bases from J, the junction kept 16 bases outside the gene matches. The CDR3 sequence is 20 residues long. The CDR3 loop reads CASSSWLAGALTTNTGELFF. The CDR3 region has the DNA TGTGCCAGCAGCTCTTGGTTAGCGGGAGCTCTAACCACGAACACCGGGGAGCTGTTTTTT.